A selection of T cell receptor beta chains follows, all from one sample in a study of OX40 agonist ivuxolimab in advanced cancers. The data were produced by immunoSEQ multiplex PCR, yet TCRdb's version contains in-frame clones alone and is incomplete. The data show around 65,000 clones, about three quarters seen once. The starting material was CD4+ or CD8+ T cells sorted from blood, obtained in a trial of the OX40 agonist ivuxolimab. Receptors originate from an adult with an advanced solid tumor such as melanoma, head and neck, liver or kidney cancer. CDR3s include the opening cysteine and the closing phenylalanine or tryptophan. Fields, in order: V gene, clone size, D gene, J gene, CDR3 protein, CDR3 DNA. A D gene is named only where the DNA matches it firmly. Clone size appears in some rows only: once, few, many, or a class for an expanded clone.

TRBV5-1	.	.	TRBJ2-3	CASSFSGARDTQYF	TGCGCCAGCAGCTTTAGCGGAGCAAGGGATACGCAGTATTTT
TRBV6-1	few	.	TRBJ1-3	CASTGTVSGNTIYF	TGTGCCAGCACCGGGACGGTCTCTGGAAACACCATATATTTT
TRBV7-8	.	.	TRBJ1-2	CASSLLSGRLGSYGYTF	TGTGCCAGCAGCTTACTCTCAGGACGGCTTGGTAGCTATGGCTACACCTTC
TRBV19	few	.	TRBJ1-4	CASSMFGMGTEKLFF	TGTGCCAGTAGTATGTTCGGGATGGGCACCGAAAAACTGTTTTTT
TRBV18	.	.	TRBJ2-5	CASSQYQETQYF	TGTGCCAGCTCCCAGTACCAAGAGACCCAGTACTTC
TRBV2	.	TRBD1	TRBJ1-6	CASSEQDRGYSPLHF	TGTGCCAGCAGTGAACAGGACAGGGGTTATTCACCCCTCCACTTT
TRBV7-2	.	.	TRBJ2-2	CASSPPWNTGELFF	TGTGCCAGCAGCCCCCCATGGAACACCGGGGAGCTGTTTTTT
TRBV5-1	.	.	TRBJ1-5	CASSLVPDQPQHF	TGCGCCAGCAGCTTAGTCCCCGATCAGCCCCAGCATTTT
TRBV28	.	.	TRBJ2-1	CASTRNNEQFF	TGTGCCAGCACCAGGAACAATGAGCAGTTCTTC
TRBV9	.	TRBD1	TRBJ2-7	CASSQGAGTGPYEQYF	TGTGCCAGCAGTCAAGGTGCCGGGACAGGGCCCTACGAGCAGTACTTC
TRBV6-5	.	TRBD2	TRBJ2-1	CASSYDTSGNNEQFF	TGTGCCAGCAGTTACGATACTAGCGGTAACAATGAGCAGTTCTTC